These 12 T cell receptor beta chains were all obtained from the same sample, sequenced in a study of CD8 T cells in Susac syndrome. RNA was extracted with the RNeasy kit, and a quantity of about 0.45 to 1 ug was reverse transcribed using random hexamers. TCRdb passed the immunoSEQ multiplex PCR reads through MiXCR, listing each CDR3 protein once. The table includes roughly 200,000 distinct CDR3 sequences, approximately 96% detected once. Sample: CD4+ T cells from PBMCs. These receptors were taken from a human donor with multiple sclerosis.

J is TRBJ1-5 and V is TRBV3-1; 9 bases agree with TRBD1. The length of the CDR3 is 15 residues. Germline-derived CDR1 and CDR2 are LGHDT and YNNKEL (reference sequence). With V trimmed by 1 base and J by 7 bases, 5 bases remained unmatched. The CDR3 reads CASSQGGTGTQPQHF. The CDR3 nucleotides read TGTGCCAGCAGCCAAGGTGGGACAGGGACCCAGCCCCAGCATTTT.

This clonotype has only one observation. CDR3 sequence: CASSSPGPQFF. CDR3 bases: TGTGCCAGCAGTTCACCGGGACCACAGTTCTTC. The chain carries TRBV2 and TRBJ2-1; D may correspond to TRBD1 or TRBD2 (5 bases each). The CDR3 totals 11 residues. Trimming left V 5 bases short and J 13 bases short, with 12 bases between. The germline gives CDR1 SNHLY, CDR2 FYNNEI.

This chain links TRBV14 with TRBJ1-6, with D possibly being TRBD1 (6 bases). The V end was cut by 7 bases, the J end by 7 bases, with 14 bases between. The V gene's germline CDR1 is SGHDN and CDR2 FVKESK. The CDR3 consists of 14 residues. CDR3 DNA sequence: TGTGCCAGCACGGACAGAGCTGGGAATTCACCCCTCCACTTT. Protein sequence: CASTDRAGNSPLHF.

This chain joins TRBV20-1 and TRBJ1-6, with D hard to call. Germline V gene sequence: CDR1 DFQATT, CDR2 SNEGSKA (reference sequence). The CDR3 covers 14 residues. The V gene lost 4 bases and the J gene lost 4 bases, with 11 bases spanning the gap. CDR3 sequence: CSATLRGYNSPLHF. In DNA form, the CDR3 reads TGCAGTGCTACCCTTCGGGGATATAATTCACCCCTCCACTTT.

This chain joins TRBV7-2 and TRBJ1-2, with D tentatively TRBD1 (5 bases). CDR3 length equals 15 residues. Trimming shortened V by 1 base and J by 2 bases, and 11 bases separated the two germline ends. Germline V gene lookup returns CDR1 SGHTA and CDR2 FQGNSA. Here the CDR3 reads CASSLGRGLNYGYTF. The CDR3 bases are TGTGCCAGCAGCTTAGGACGGGGACTAAACTATGGCTACACCTTC.

This CDR3 reads CSAWRETQYF. The CDR3 region has the DNA TGCAGTGCATGGCGGGAGACCCAGTACTTC. V and J are TRBV20-1 and TRBJ2-5; D gene ambiguous. The germline gives CDR1 DFQATT, CDR2 SNEGSKA (reference sequence). V lost 6 bases and J 5 bases, leaving 7 bases between the germline ends. This CDR3 has 10 residues.

V gene TRBV29-1 combines with J gene TRBJ2-7; TRBD1 matches 9 bases. This CDR3 comprises 12 residues. CDR1 and CDR2 from the germline V gene are SQVTM and ANQGSEA. V was pared by 6 bases and J by 5 bases, with 5 bases of the junction left unmatched. CDR3 DNA sequence: TGCAGCGTGAGACAGGGGGAAAACGAGCAGTACTTC. It specifies CSVRQGENEQYF.

This clonotype occurred once. The rearrangement links TRBV20-1 to TRBJ2-1; perhaps TRBD1 as D (5 bases). CDR1 DFQATT and CDR2 SNEGSKA come from the germline V gene (reference sequence). V was cut by 6 bases and J by 2 bases, with 14 bases left in between. This CDR3 has 14 residues. CDR3 amino acids: CSAPLAGPYNEQFF. The CDR3 nucleotides are TGCAGTGCCCCCTTGGCAGGGCCCTACAATGAGCAGTTCTTC.

Here the CDR3 reads CASSIRQGAQGEQYF. CDR3 nucleotides: TGTGCCAGCAGCATCAGACAGGGAGCACAGGGCGAGCAGTACTTC. The chain links TRBV27 to TRBJ2-7; 7 bases are a match to TRBD1. CDR3 size: 15 residues. CDR1 is MNHEY and CDR2 is SMNVEV in the germline V gene (reference sequence). Trimming at V came to 6 bases and at J to 6 bases, leaving 14 bases not matched to a gene.

Here the CDR3 reads CASSSPEYPSYNEQFF. The CDR3 nucleotides are TGCGCCAGCAGCTCGCCAGAGTATCCCTCCTACAATGAGCAGTTCTTC. The genes are TRBV5-1 and TRBJ2-1; D unresolved. CDR1 is SGHRS, CDR2 YFSETQ, per germline. This CDR3 spans 16 amino acids. Trimming cost V 3 bases and J 0 bases, with 13 bases left between them.

V is TRBV5-1 and J is TRBJ2-7, with 7 nucleotides matching TRBD1. CDR1 is SGHRS, CDR2 YFSETQ, per germline. The CDR3 has 15 residues. Unmatched junction bases numbered 9, after V lost 4 bases and J lost 2 bases. CDR3 bases: TGCGCCAGCAGCACGGCAGAGACAGGGACCTACGAGCAGTACTTC. Encoded protein: CASSTAETGTYEQYF.

The rearrangement links TRBV20-1 to TRBJ2-3; D not certain. CDR3 length: 12 amino acids. Trimming cost V 1 base and J 0 bases, with 2 bases left between them. Looked up from germline, CDR1 is DFQATT and CDR2 is SNEGSKA (reference sequence). CDR3 coding DNA: TGCAGTGCTAGAGGAAGCACAGATACGCAGTATTTT. As protein: CSARGSTDTQYF.